The 27 T cell receptor beta chains below all came from one sample that was sequenced in a study of cytomegalovirus exposure and HLA in healthy donors. A multiplex PCR was run with 60 Vbeta primers and 13 Jbeta primers. TCRdb's table, derived via immunoSEQ multiplex PCR, lists solely in-frame clones and lacks some. In the table there are 95,000 to 150,000 clones, roughly 82% of which are singletons. The specimen was PBMCs. These receptors all come from a human donor in good health.

The chain carries TRBV19 and TRBJ1-1, with unresolved D. The CDR3 is made up of 14 amino acids. The germline gives CDR1 LNHDA, CDR2 SQIVND (reference sequence). Trimming left V 6 bases short and J 6 bases short, with 17 bases between. The CDR3 region has the DNA TGTGCCAGTAGCACCATCCCCGGTCAGGCTGAAGCTTTCTTT. Translation: CASSTIPGQAEAFF.

The gene calls are TRBV5-3 and TRBJ2-5; D might be TRBD1 (7 bases). TRBV5-3 is noted as an ORF with a role that remains uncertain. Trimming removed 2 bases from V and 2 bases from J, with 28 bases in between. CDR3 length equals 20 residues. For the CDR3, the DNA is TGTGCCAGAAGCTTTGAAAGCGGGTCCAGGACCGGGACAGAACAAGAGACCCAGTACTTC. Translating it yields CARSFESGSRTGTEQETQYF.

This chain uses TRBV2 with TRBJ1-4; perhaps TRBD1 as D (6 bases). This CDR3 contains 14 residues. CDR1 and CDR2 from the germline V gene are SNHLY and FYNNEI. V lost 8 bases and J lost 4, with 14 bases in between. Here the CDR3 reads CASPTGGGNEKLFF. The CDR3 nucleotides read TGTGCCAGCCCCACGGGGGGCGGTAATGAAAAACTGTTTTTT.

J is TRBJ2-3 and V is TRBV4-2; a weak D match, TRBD2 (5 bases). The germline CDR1 and CDR2 sequences are LGHNA and YNFKEQ. The CDR3 is 19 residues long. V lost 0 bases, J lost 4 bases, and 23 bases lay in between. CDR3 region: CASSQDIGGGSSLADTQYF. The CDR3 nucleotides are TGTGCCAGCAGCCAAGATATCGGAGGCGGGTCGAGCCTTGCAGATACGCAGTATTTT.

The chain recombines TRBV5-1 with TRBJ2-1; 10 bases align to TRBD2. The CDR3 consists of 15 residues. V shed 3 bases, J shed 5 bases, and the junction held 5 bases outside the gene matches. In germline, CDR1 is SGHRS, CDR2 YFSETQ. The CDR3 region has the DNA TGCGCCAGCAGCTCTGGACTAGCGGCGAACAATGAGCAGTTCTTC. Amino acid sequence: CASSSGLAANNEQFF.

The chain recombines TRBV19 with TRBJ2-3; perhaps TRBD1 as D (6 bases). The V and J ends lost 3 bases and 0 bases respectively, with 16 bases between them. The CDR3 spans 17 residues. Germline V gene sequence: CDR1 LNHDA, CDR2 SQIVND (reference sequence). CDR3 in DNA: TGTGCCAGTAGTATGAGGATAAAGGGGGACAGCACAGATACGCAGTATTTT. Protein product: CASSMRIKGDSTDTQYF.

The rearrangement joins TRBV5-1 to TRBJ1-1; TRBD1 might be the D (5 bases). The CDR3 runs to 14 residues. Germline V gene sequence: CDR1 SGHRS, CDR2 YFSETQ. V gave up 0 bases and J gave up 7 bases, with 13 bases separating them. The CDR3: CASSLEFGGNEAFF. The CDR3 bases are TGCGCCAGCAGCTTGGAGTTCGGGGGAAATGAAGCTTTCTTT.

The chain joins TRBV7-9 to TRBJ2-1; no clear D. CDR3 size: 17 residues. Germline V lookup: CDR1 SEHNR, CDR2 FQNEAQ (reference sequence). Trimming took off 5 bases at V and 3 bases at J, with 20 bases between the two ends. The DNA of the CDR3 is TGTGCCAGCAGCCCCACCAATCTGGCCGCCTTCTACAATGAGCAGTTCTTC. This gives the protein CASSPTNLAAFYNEQFF.

This clone has only a few counts. The V call is TRBV6-1, the J call TRBJ1-2, with 9 positions matching TRBD1. This CDR3 has 13 amino acids. Looked up from germline, CDR1 is MNHNS and CDR2 is SASEGT. Trimming at V came to 5 bases and at J to 5 bases, leaving 3 bases not matched to a gene. CDR3 nucleotide sequence: TGTGCCAGCAGTTTGACAGGGGGGTATGGCTACACCTTC. Amino acid sequence: CASSLTGGYGYTF.

The genes are TRBV7-2 and TRBJ1-3; TRBD1 agrees at 7 bases. The V gene end was trimmed by 6 bases and the J gene end by 2 bases; junction bases not matched to a gene: 7. Germline loops: CDR1 SGHTA, CDR2 FQGNSA. There are 15 residues in the CDR3. The CDR3 region has the DNA TGTGCCAGCAGTCCAGACAGGGTCCCTGGAAACACCATATATTTT. This sequence encodes CASSPDRVPGNTIYF.

The chain has TRBV7-9 and TRBJ1-1, with TRBD1 matching over 7 bases. The trim removed 1 base at V and 1 base at J, leaving 6 bases unmatched. The CDR3 spans 16 residues. Germline V CDR1 and CDR2: SEHNR, FQNEAQ (reference sequence). DNA of the CDR3: TGTGCCAGCAGCTTAGTGCCAGGGGGTAGGAACACTGAAGCTTTCTTT. Encoded protein: CASSLVPGGRNTEAFF.

The CDR3 here is CASSPQGGSNQPQHF. As DNA, the CDR3 is TGTGCCAGCAGCCCACAGGGGGGAAGCAATCAGCCCCAGCATTTT. The chain is built from TRBV7-2 and TRBJ1-5; TRBD1 aligns across 8 bases. The CDR3 covers 15 residues. The V gene end was trimmed by 5 bases and the J gene end by 1 base; junction bases not matched to a gene: 4. Germline-derived CDR1 and CDR2 are SGHTA and FQGNSA.

The genes are TRBV20-1 and TRBJ1-2; 9 bases are shared with TRBD1. V trimming: 5 bases; J trimming: 6 bases; junction bases outside the gene matches: 1. The CDR3 length is 11 residues. Germline CDR1 reads DFQATT; CDR2 reads SNEGSKA (reference sequence). CDR3 sequence (DNA): TGCAGTGCTCGGACAGGGGATGGCTACACCTTC. Translating gives CSARTGDGYTF.

The genes are TRBV18 and TRBJ2-7; D possibly corresponds to TRBD1 (6 bases). Looked up from germline, CDR1 is KGHSH and CDR2 is LQKENI. Trimming took 6 bases from V and 0 from J, leaving 15 bases between them. The CDR3 is 15 residues long. CDR3 sequence (DNA): TGTGCCAGCTCTTCGGGACAAGGCTTCTCCTACGAGCAGTACTTC. Translating gives CASSSGQGFSYEQYF.

This sequence joins TRBV6-5 and TRBJ2-2; possible D gene TRBD2, 7 bases. The germline V gene has CDR1 MNHEY and CDR2 SVGAGI. The germline V and J ends were trimmed by 8 bases and 3 bases, with 10 bases remaining between them. This CDR3 region has 13 residues. CDR3 protein: CASRGGDTGELFF. The CDR3 DNA reads TGTGCCAGCCGCGGGGGCGACACCGGGGAGCTGTTTTTT.

The V gene is TRBV5-1, the J gene TRBJ2-1, with 10 positions matching TRBD2. CDR3 length: 19 residues. Germline CDR1 SGHRS, CDR2 YFSETQ. V lost 8 bases, J lost 5 bases, and 22 bases stayed unmatched. This chain's CDR3 is CASSGSGTSELVGHNEQFF. The CDR3 DNA reads as TGCGCCAGTTCTGGGAGCGGGACTAGCGAACTAGTAGGCCACAATGAGCAGTTCTTC. Complete variable domain (other parts from reference TRBV5-1 and TRBJ2-1): KAGVTQTPRYLIKTRGQQVTLSCSPISGHRSVSWYQQTPGQGLQFLFEYFSETQRNKGNFPGRFSGRQFSNSRSEMNVSTLELGDSALYLCASSGSGTSELVGHNEQFFGPGTRLTVL.

The sample holds a few counts of this clone. This chain links TRBV28 with TRBJ1-2; possible D gene TRBD1, 5 bases. Germline CDR1 MDHEN, CDR2 SYDVKM. Trimming cost V 6 bases and J 0 bases, with 11 bases left between them. The CDR3 loop spans 14 amino acids. The CDR3 DNA is TGTGCCAGCAGGGGGGGAACCACTAACTATGGCTACACCTTC. It encodes CASRGGTTNYGYTF.

The sample holds a few counts of this clone. The chain couples TRBV28 to TRBJ1-5, with TRBD1 identical over 9 bases. V trimming: 3 bases; J trimming: 1 base; junction bases outside the gene matches: 4. The germline V gene has CDR1 MDHEN and CDR2 SYDVKM. The CDR3 is 16 residues long. The CDR3 sequence: CASSLSGQGSNQPQHF. The CDR3 coding sequence is TGTGCCAGCAGTTTGTCGGGACAGGGAAGCAATCAGCCCCAGCATTTT.

This clone occurred once. The chain combines TRBV9 with TRBJ2-4, with D perhaps matching TRBD1 (6 bases). The V end lost 0 bases, the J end lost 1 base, and 11 bases lay between the germline ends. This CDR3 is 16 amino acids long. From germline, CDR1 is SGDLS and CDR2 YYNGEE. The CDR3 DNA follows: TGTGCCAGCAGCGTAGAGGCAGGGGATGCCAAAAACATTCAGTACTTC. Encoded protein: CASSVEAGDAKNIQYF. The entire variable domain, with the rest obtained from reference TRBV9 and TRBJ2-4, is as follows: DSGVTQTPKHLITATGQRVTLRCSPRSGDLSVYWYQQSLDQGLQFLIQYYNGEERAKGNILERFSAQQFPDLHSELNLSSLELGDSALYFCASSVEAGDAKNIQYFGAGTRLSVL.

This chain links TRBV18 with TRBJ2-7; D is possibly TRBD2 (5 bases). Trimming cost V 5 bases and J 2 bases, with 19 bases left between them. This CDR3 is built from 16 residues. Germline-derived CDR1 and CDR2 are KGHSH and LQKENI. The CDR3 DNA reads as TGTGCCAGCTCAGCCTACATGAGGGAATTGGCCTACGAGCAGTACTTC. Its protein product is CASSAYMRELAYEQYF.

This clone has a single count. This CDR3 is CASSYQYRANYGYTF. CDR3 DNA sequence: TGTGCCAGCAGTTACCAATACAGGGCTAACTATGGCTACACCTTC. The rearrangement uses TRBV6-6 and TRBJ1-2; TRBD1 might be the D (6 bases). This CDR3 is 15 amino acids long. Germline values: CDR1 MNHNY, CDR2 SVGAGI (reference sequence). With 2 bases removed from V and 0 bases from J, the gap between germline ends came to 10 bases.

This clone has only one observation. The V and J genes are TRBV7-6 and TRBJ2-7, with 7 positions matching TRBD2. Germline CDR1 and CDR2: SGHVS and FNYEAQ. This CDR3 has 13 residues. Trimming cost V 5 bases and J 5 bases; bases outside gene matches: 6. The DNA for the CDR3 is TGTGCCAGCAGCCCAGCCCGGGGGGACGAGCAGTACTTC. Protein sequence: CASSPARGDEQYF.

This sequence joins TRBV15 and TRBJ2-1, with TRBD2 matching 16 bases. Germline V gives CDR1 LNHNV, CDR2 YYDKDF (reference sequence). Losses at the gene ends were 0 bases for V and 0 bases for J; bases not matched to a gene: 5. This CDR3 spans 20 amino acids. The DNA of the CDR3 is TGTGCCACCAGCAGAGACCCCGGGACTAGCGGGAGGGTCTCCTACAATGAGCAGTTCTTC. Amino acids: CATSRDPGTSGRVSYNEQFF.

The chain has TRBV7-3 and TRBJ2-1; TRBD1 agrees at 7 bases. Germline V lookup: CDR1 SGHTA, CDR2 FQGTGA. Trimming removed 1 base from V and 8 bases from J; junction bases left unmatched: 8. The CDR3 sequence is 15 residues long. CDR3 nucleotide sequence: TGTGCCAGCAGCTTAAGAGGTAGGCAGGGGGATGAGCAGTTCTTC. Translating it yields CASSLRGRQGDEQFF.

The CDR3 here is CASSPTGGGYYGYTF. As DNA, the CDR3 is TGTGCCAGCAGCCCTACAGGGGGCGGCTACTATGGCTACACCTTC. The chain uses TRBV28 and TRBJ1-2, with 9 nucleotides matching TRBD1. The CDR3 runs 15 residues. V lost 6 bases and J lost 3; bases outside the gene matches: 8. Germline V CDR1 and CDR2: MDHEN, SYDVKM.

J is TRBJ2-2 and V is TRBV6-4; 7 nucleotides align to TRBD1. Germline V gene data show CDR1 as MRHNA and CDR2 as SNTAGT. The CDR3 is made up of 15 amino acids. V was pared by 5 bases and J by 4 bases, with 7 bases of the junction left unmatched. CDR3 nucleotides: TGTGCCAGCAGTCCCGGGACAGAGCTCACCGGGGAGCTGTTTTTT. Translated: CASSPGTELTGELFF.

This chain links TRBV5-1 with TRBJ2-7, with 12 positions matching TRBD2. The ends lost 4 bases at V and 4 bases at J; junction bases unmatched: 9. The V gene's germline CDR1 is SGHRS and CDR2 YFSETQ. This CDR3 comprises 16 residues. The CDR3 bases are TGCGCCAGCAGCCCGGTCTCTAGCGGGAGGGGATACGAGCAGTACTTC. This encodes CASSPVSSGRGYEQYF.